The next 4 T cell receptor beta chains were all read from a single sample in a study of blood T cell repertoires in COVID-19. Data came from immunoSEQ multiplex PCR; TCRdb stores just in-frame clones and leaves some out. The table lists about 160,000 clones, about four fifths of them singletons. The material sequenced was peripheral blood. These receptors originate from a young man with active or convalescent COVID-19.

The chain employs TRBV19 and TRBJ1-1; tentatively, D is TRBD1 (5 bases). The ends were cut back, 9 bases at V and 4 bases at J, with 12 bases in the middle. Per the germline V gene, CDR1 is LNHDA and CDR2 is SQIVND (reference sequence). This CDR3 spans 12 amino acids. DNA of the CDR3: TGTGCCAGCAGGGCGCGGGGCACTGAAGCTTTCTTT. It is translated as CASRARGTEAFF.

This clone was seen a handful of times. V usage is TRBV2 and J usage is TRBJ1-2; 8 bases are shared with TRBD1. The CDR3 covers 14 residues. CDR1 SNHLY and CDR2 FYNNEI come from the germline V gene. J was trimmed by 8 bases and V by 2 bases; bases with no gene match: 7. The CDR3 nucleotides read TGTGCCAGCAGTGAAACACCGGACAGGGTCGGCTACACCTTC. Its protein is CASSETPDRVGYTF.

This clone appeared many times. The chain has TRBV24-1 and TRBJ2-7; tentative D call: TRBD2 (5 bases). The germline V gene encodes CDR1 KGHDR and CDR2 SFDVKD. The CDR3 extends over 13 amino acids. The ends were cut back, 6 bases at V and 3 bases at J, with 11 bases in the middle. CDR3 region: CATSPKEGYEQYF. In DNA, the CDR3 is TGTGCCACCAGTCCAAAAGAGGGCTACGAGCAGTACTTC.

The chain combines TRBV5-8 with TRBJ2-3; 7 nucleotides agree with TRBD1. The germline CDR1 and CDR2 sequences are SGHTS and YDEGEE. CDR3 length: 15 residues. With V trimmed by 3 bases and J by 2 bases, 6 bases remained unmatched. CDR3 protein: CASSSRDRLTDTQYF. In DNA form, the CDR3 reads TGTGCCAGCAGCTCCCGGGACAGACTCACAGATACGCAGTATTTT.